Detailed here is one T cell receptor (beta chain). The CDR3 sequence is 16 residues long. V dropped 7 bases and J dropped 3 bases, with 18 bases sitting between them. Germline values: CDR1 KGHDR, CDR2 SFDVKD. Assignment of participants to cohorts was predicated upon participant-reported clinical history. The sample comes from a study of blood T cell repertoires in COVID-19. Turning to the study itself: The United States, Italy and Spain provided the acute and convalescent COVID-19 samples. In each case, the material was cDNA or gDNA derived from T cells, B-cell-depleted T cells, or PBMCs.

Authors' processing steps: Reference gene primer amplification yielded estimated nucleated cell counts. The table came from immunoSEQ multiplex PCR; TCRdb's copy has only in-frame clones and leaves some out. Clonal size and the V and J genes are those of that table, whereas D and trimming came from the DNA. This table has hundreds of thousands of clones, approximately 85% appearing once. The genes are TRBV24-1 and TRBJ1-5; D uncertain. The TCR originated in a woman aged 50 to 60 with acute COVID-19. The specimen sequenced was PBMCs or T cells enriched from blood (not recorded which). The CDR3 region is CATRTGVRSPNQPQHF. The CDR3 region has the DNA TGTGCCACCAGGACGGGAGTTCGTAGCCCCAATCAGCCCCAGCATTTT.